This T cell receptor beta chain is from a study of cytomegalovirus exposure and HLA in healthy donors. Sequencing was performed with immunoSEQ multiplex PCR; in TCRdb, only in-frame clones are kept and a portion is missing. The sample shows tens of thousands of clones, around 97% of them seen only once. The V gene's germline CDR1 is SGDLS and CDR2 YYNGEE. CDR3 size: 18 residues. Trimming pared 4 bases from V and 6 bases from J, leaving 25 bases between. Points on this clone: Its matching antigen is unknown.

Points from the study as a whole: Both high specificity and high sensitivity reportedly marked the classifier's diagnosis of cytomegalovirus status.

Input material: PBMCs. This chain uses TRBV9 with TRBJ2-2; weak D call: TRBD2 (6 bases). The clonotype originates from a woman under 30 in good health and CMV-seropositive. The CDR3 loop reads CASSPRGRGTTGPGELFF. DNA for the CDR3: TGTGCCAGCAGCCCGAGGGGTCGCGGGACCACGGGACCCGGGGAGCTGTTTTTT.